This T cell receptor beta chain was observed in a study of T cell responses to AZD1222 COVID-19 vaccine. Overall study: Analysis merged second doses at about 4 or about 12 weeks.

Study-wide results and limits: Among the donors, most were white British and more were female, and clonal diversity was possibly underestimated. Regions 160-218 and 743-854 dominated among vaccine-associated CD4 TCRs spanning spike. Recipients of AZD1222 seropositive at baseline numbered only 6 or 7.

As for this clone: Antigen: not known.

J lost 7 bases, V lost 4 bases, and 9 bases had no gene match. The length of the CDR3 is 14 residues. Germline V lookup: CDR1 MNHEY, CDR2 SMNVEV (reference sequence). Using immunoSEQ multiplex PCR, the repertoire was profiled, and TCRdb retains in-frame clones only, with some absent. The sample comprises 75,000 to 95,000 clones, roughly 84% of which are singletons, and 15% to 20% rests with the top ten. This specimen consisted of peripheral blood, obtained on day 0 of AZD1222 vaccination. The rearrangement joins TRBV27 to TRBJ1-2, with TRBD1 identical over 7 bases. This TCR was sampled from an adult in good health. CDR3 sequence (DNA): TGTGCCAGCAGTTCTAGGGCCAGGGGGGGTGGCTACACCTTC. Amino acid sequence: CASSSRARGGGYTF.